Listed below are T cell receptor beta chains from one sample, sequenced in a study of shared clonotypes between healthy human individuals. The repertoire was sequenced with immunoSEQ multiplex PCR; TCRdb's copy has only in-frame clones and lacks some. The repertoire holds more than 500,000 clones, with 90% to 97% as singletons. The sequenced sample was naive CD4+ T cells sorted from blood. The receptor set was obtained from a woman younger than 45 in good health. Both conserved end residues are part of each CDR3. Fields, in order: CDR3 protein, V gene.

CASSTQTASNTEAFF	TRBV27
CASRGLAGGYYEQYF	TRBV10-2
CASSKGQGGQPQHF	TRBV5-1
CASSLFLRQGLAYEQYF	TRBV7-9
CASSSGTGNQPQHF	TRBV13
CASNAGGPYNEQFF	TRBV2
CASSLSGRSSYEQYF	TRBV28
CASSDRTRGGSRNTIYF	TRBV6-1
CASSLRGGETQYF	TRBV28
CASSVGRNENIQYF	TRBV2
CASSPLGQGGAYEQYF	TRBV5-6
CASSYSGLTDTQYF	TRBV6-5
CASSLIGKGLEQYF	TRBV28
CASSEGQGWQPQHF	TRBV25-1
CASSLDLEVYYEQYF	TRBV5-4